This TCR beta chain emerged from a study of cytomegalovirus exposure and HLA in healthy donors. The CDR3 loop spans 15 amino acids. The germline gives CDR1 SGHNT, CDR2 YYREEE (reference sequence). With 60 Vbeta and 13 Jbeta primers, the PCR was carried out. TCRdb's copy holds only in-frame clones and misses some; the assay was immunoSEQ multiplex PCR. The data hold approximately 190,000 clones, with 10% to 15% observed a single time. The J gene is TRBJ2-5, the V gene TRBV5-4; TRBD1 agrees at 7 bases. The tail of the sequence fits TRBJ2-7 better, so the J call may be wrong. This clonotype was obtained from a man aged 45-60 years in good health and CMV-seropositive. The sequencing sample was made of PBMCs. The DNA of the CDR3 is TGTGCCAGCAGCCCCTCCGACAGGGACCCCTACGAGCAGTACTTC. It translates to CASSPSDRDPYEQYF.